This T cell receptor (beta chain) was profiled in a study of blood T cell repertoires in COVID-19. Overall study context: The samples span acute and convalescent COVID-19 from the United States, Italy and Spain.

Looked up from germline, CDR1 is MNHNY and CDR2 is SVGAGI (reference sequence). The CDR3 consists of 14 residues. Trimming shortened V by 0 bases and J by 7 bases, and 10 bases separated the two germline ends. Study processing details: Amplification of reference gene primers was used by the study to estimate nucleated cell counts. The repertoire was sequenced with immunoSEQ multiplex PCR; TCRdb's copy has only in-frame clones and lacks some. V and J calls and clone size follow that table, whereas D and trimming were derived from the DNA. The data show 200,000 to 250,000 clones, just over 85% seen once.

The chain uses TRBV6-6 and TRBJ2-1; D call uncertain. The sequenced sample was peripheral blood. The clonotype was recovered from a man older than 75 with acute or convalescent COVID-19. DNA for the CDR3: TGTGCCAGCAGTTACTCGAGGCTTAAGAATGAGCAGTTCTTC. Amino acid sequence: CASSYSRLKNEQFF.